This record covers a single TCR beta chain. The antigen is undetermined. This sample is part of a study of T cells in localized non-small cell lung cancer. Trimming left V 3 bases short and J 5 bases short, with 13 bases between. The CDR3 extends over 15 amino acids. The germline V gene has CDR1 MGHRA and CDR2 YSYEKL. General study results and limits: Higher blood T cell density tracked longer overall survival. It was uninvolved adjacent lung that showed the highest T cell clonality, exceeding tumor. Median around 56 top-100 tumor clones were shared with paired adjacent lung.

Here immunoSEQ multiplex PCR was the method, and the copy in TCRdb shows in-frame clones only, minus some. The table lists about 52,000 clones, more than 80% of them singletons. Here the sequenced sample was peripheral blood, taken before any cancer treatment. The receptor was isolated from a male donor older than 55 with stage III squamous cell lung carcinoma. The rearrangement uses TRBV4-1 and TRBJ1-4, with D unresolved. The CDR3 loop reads CASSHSSAGNEKLFF. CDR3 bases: TGCGCCAGCAGCCATTCCTCGGCTGGGAATGAAAAACTGTTTTTT.